A single sample gave rise to the 9 T cell receptor beta chains below, sequenced in a study of technical replicates of blood from a few donors. This table comes from immunoSEQ multiplex PCR, and its TCRdb copy is limited to in-frame clones, with some not included. The data contain tens of thousands of clones, about 98% of them singletons. The sequencing input was T cells isolated from PBMCs. These receptors originate from a human donor in good health.

The chain has TRBV2 and TRBJ1-1, with D possibly TRBD1 on 5 matching bases. The CDR3 consists of 11 residues. The germline V gene encodes CDR1 SNHLY and CDR2 FYNNEI. Trimming left V 8 bases short and J 5 bases short, with 9 bases between. The CDR3 is CASQQGTEAFF. The CDR3 DNA sequence: TGTGCCAGCCAGCAGGGAACTGAAGCTTTCTTT.

The chain has TRBV2 and TRBJ2-5, with a weak D call TRBD1 (5 bases). CDR1 is SNHLY, CDR2 FYNNEI, per germline. The CDR3 is 11 amino acids. V shed 8 bases and J shed 13 bases, with 17 bases lying between them. The CDR3 DNA reads TGTGCCAGCTTAGGAGACAGAGACTGGTACTTC. Amino acid sequence: CASLGDRDWYF.

The chain links TRBV5-4 to TRBJ2-1; 8 bases are a match to TRBD1. J gave up 1 base and V 4 bases, and 4 bases lay outside the gene matches. The CDR3 loop spans 15 amino acids. Germline CDR1 and CDR2: SGHNT and YYREEE (reference sequence). The CDR3 DNA reads TGTGCCAGCAGCCCGGGACAGGAGTCCTACAATGAGCAGTTCTTC. It is translated as CASSPGQESYNEQFF. The full variable domain, rest sourced from reference TRBV5-4 and TRBJ2-1, is ETGVTQSPTHLIKTRGQQVTLRCSSQSGHNTVSWYQQALGQGPQFIFQYYREEENGRGNFPPRFSGLQFPNYSSELNVNALELDDSALYLCASSPGQESYNEQFFGPGTRLTVL.

This clone appeared once. V gene TRBV19 combines with J gene TRBJ1-1; 9 nucleotides agree with TRBD1. The CDR3 is made up of 16 amino acids. The junction had 12 bases not matched to a gene; V was cut back by 6 bases and J by 4 bases. CDR1 LNHDA and CDR2 SQIVND come from the germline V gene (reference sequence). CDR3 protein: CASRDDRGGLGTEAFF. The CDR3 DNA reads as TGTGCCAGTAGAGATGACAGGGGGGGACTGGGCACTGAAGCTTTCTTT.

The chain links TRBV4-1 to TRBJ2-1, with 8 nucleotides matching TRBD1. The CDR3 consists of 15 residues. V lost 0 bases, J lost 2 bases, and 0 bases stayed unmatched. The germline V gene has CDR1 MGHRA and CDR2 YSYEKL. CDR3 coding DNA: TGCGCCAGCAGCCAAGAGGACAGGGCCTACAATGAGCAGTTCTTC. It codes for CASSQEDRAYNEQFF.

The gene calls are TRBV11-2 and TRBJ2-3, with D maybe TRBD2 (7 bases). Germline assignment: CDR1 SGHAT and CDR2 FQNNGV. V lost 5 bases to trimming and J lost 11 bases, with 14 bases between them. CDR3 length: 12 amino acids. CDR3 sequence reads: CASSIGGPEQYF. For the CDR3, the DNA is TGTGCCAGCAGCATCGGGGGGCCCGAGCAGTATTTT.

The CDR3 protein is CSATTGGEGYTF. The CDR3 nucleotides are TGCAGCGCAACGACAGGGGGGGAAGGCTACACCTTC. The genes are TRBV29-1 and TRBJ1-2; 9 bases match TRBD1. Trimming cost V 7 bases and J 8 bases; bases outside gene matches: 8. The CDR3 spans 12 residues. Per germline, CDR1 SQVTM and CDR2 ANQGSEA.

The chain uses TRBV5-1 and TRBJ2-3; D is perhaps TRBD2 (6 bases). The CDR3 is made up of 14 amino acids. Germline loops: CDR1 SGHRS, CDR2 YFSETQ. Trimming cost V 7 bases and J 1 base, with 13 bases left between them. DNA of the CDR3: TGCGCCAGCGGAGGGCCCTCGGGCACAGATACGCAGTATTTT. This sequence encodes CASGGPSGTDTQYF.

Only one count was recorded for this clone. The chain is built from TRBV11-2 and TRBJ1-4, with D tentatively TRBD1 (5 bases). Between the trimmed V and J ends, which lost 4 bases and 5 bases, there was a span of 14 bases. The CDR3 length is 15 residues. Germline-derived CDR1 and CDR2 are SGHAT and FQNNGV. In DNA form, the CDR3 reads TGTGCCAGCAGCTCCAGACAGAAAACAAATGAAAAACTGTTTTTT. Residues: CASSSRQKTNEKLFF.